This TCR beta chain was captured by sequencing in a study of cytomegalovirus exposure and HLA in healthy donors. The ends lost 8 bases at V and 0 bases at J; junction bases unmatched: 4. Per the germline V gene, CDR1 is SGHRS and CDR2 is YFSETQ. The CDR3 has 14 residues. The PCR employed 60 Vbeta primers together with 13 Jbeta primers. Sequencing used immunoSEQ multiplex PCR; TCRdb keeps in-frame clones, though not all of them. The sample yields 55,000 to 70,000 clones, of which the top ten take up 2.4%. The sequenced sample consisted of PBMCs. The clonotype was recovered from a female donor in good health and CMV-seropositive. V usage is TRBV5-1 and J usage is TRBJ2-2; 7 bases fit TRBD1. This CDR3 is CASGDSANTGELFF. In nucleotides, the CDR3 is TGCGCCAGTGGGGACAGCGCGAACACCGGGGAGCTGTTTTTT.